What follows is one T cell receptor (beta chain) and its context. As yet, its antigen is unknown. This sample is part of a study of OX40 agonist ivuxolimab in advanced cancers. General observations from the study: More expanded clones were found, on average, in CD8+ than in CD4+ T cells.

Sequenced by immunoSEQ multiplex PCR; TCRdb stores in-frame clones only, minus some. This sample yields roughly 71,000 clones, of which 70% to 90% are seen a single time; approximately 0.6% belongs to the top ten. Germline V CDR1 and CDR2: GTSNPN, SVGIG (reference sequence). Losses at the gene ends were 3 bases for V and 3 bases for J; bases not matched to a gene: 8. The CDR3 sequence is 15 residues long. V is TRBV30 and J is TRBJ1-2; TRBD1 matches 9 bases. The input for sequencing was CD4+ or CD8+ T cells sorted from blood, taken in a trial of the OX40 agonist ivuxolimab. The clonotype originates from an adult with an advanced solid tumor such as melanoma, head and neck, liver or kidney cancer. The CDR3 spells CAWRGGQGPYYGYTF. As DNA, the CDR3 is TGTGCCTGGAGAGGGGGACAGGGCCCATACTATGGCTACACCTTC.